These T cell receptor beta chains were read from a single sample in a study of OX40 agonist ivuxolimab in advanced cancers. Profiled with immunoSEQ multiplex PCR; TCRdb holds only in-frame clones, not every one. The data contain tens of thousands of clones, 88% of them seen just once; the ten biggest clones take up under 0.7%. The input for sequencing was CD4+ or CD8+ T cells sorted from blood, taken in a trial of the OX40 agonist ivuxolimab. Source of these receptors: an adult with an advanced solid tumor such as melanoma, head and neck, liver or kidney cancer. CDR3s include the opening cysteine and the closing phenylalanine or tryptophan. D genes are given only for firm matches. Clone size is shown for a subset of rows, as once, few, many or a class of expanded clone.

v_call	cdr3_length	clone_size	j_call	d_call	cdr3_aa	cdr3_nt
TRBV4-1	14	NA	TRBJ2-3	NA	CASSQGASTDTQYF	TGCGCCAGCAGCCAAGGGGCTAGCACAGATACGCAGTATTTT
TRBV19	18	NA	TRBJ2-7	TRBD2	CASSTLSSWRENSYEQYF	TGTGCCAGTAGCACGCTGAGCTCATGGCGGGAGAACTCCTACGAGCAGTACTTC
TRBV29-1	13	once	TRBJ2-3	TRBD2	CSVGGSSTDTQYF	TGCAGCGTTGGCGGGAGTAGCACAGATACGCAGTATTTT
TRBV12-5	13	NA	TRBJ2-5	NA	CASGLGFQETQYF	TGTGCTAGTGGTTTGGGGTTCCAAGAGACCCAGTACTTC
TRBV7-6	15	NA	TRBJ2-3	NA	CASSFAGSRTDTQYF	TGTGCCAGCAGCTTTGCGGGGTCCCGCACAGATACGCAGTATTTT
TRBV11-2	15	once	TRBJ2-5	NA	CASSRLGKIEETQYF	TGTGCCAGCAGCCGACTCGGAAAGATAGAAGAGACCCAGTACTTC
TRBV10-3	13	NA	TRBJ2-3	NA	CAISEEGTGTQYF	TGTGCCATCAGTGAGGAGGGGACCGGTACGCAGTATTTT
TRBV5-1	13	NA	TRBJ1-2	TRBD1	CASSRTGDYGYTF	TGCGCCAGCAGTCGGACAGGGGACTATGGCTACACCTTC
TRBV13	15	NA	TRBJ2-1	TRBD2	CASSSSGGPYNEQFF	TGTGCCAGCAGCAGTAGCGGGGGGCCTTACAATGAGCAGTTCTTC
TRBV12-5	16	NA	TRBJ2-7	TRBD1	CASGKTTDRPSYEQYF	TGTGCTAGTGGCAAAACAACGGACAGGCCTTCCTACGAGCAGTACTTC
TRBV28	15	NA	TRBJ2-1	TRBD2	CASSAGLAGGHEQFF	TGTGCCAGCAGTGCTGGCCTAGCGGGGGGGCATGAGCAGTTCTTC
TRBV5-4	13	NA	TRBJ2-1	NA	CASSGQPNNEQFF	TGTGCCAGCAGCGGACAGCCTAACAATGAGCAGTTCTTC
TRBV6-5	11	NA	TRBJ2-1	NA	CASSQGYEQFF	TGTGCCAGCAGTCAGGGGTATGAGCAGTTCTTC
TRBV16	15	NA	TRBJ1-5	NA	CASRPTWGSNQPQHF	TGTGCCAGCAGGCCTACTTGGGGTAGCAATCAGCCCCAGCATTTT
TRBV5-8	14	NA	TRBJ1-2	NA	CASSLSWQEVGYTF	TGTGCCAGCAGCTTGTCTTGGCAGGAAGTCGGCTACACCTTC
TRBV27	16	NA	TRBJ1-6	NA	CASRAGTQSFNSPLHF	TGTGCCAGCCGGGCCGGGACACAGAGCTTTAATTCACCCCTCCACTTT
TRBV6-1	18	NA	TRBJ1-1	NA	CASSELFRGAYDGTEAFF	TGTGCCAGCAGTGAACTTTTTCGGGGGGCTTATGACGGTACTGAAGCTTTCTTT
TRBV27	14	NA	TRBJ1-5	NA	CASSLGGWNQPQHF	TGTGCCAGCAGTTTAGGAGGGTGGAATCAGCCCCAGCATTTT
TRBV9	16	NA	TRBJ2-2	TRBD1	CASSVAGGLVTGELFF	TGTGCCAGCAGCGTAGCAGGGGGCTTAGTCACCGGGGAGCTGTTTTTT